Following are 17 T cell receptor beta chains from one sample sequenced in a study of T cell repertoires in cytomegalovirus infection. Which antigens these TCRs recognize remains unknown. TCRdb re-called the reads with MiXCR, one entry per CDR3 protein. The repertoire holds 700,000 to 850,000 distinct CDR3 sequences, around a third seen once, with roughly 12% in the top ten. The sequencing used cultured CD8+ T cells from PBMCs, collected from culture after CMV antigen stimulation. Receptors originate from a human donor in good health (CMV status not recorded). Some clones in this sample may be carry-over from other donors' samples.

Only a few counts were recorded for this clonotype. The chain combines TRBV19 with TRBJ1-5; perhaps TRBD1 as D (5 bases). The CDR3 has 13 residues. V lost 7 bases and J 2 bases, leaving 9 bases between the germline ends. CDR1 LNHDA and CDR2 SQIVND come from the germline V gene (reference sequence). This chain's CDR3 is CASNRNGNQPQHF. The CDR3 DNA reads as TGTGCCAGTAACAGGAACGGCAATCAGCCCCAGCATTTT.

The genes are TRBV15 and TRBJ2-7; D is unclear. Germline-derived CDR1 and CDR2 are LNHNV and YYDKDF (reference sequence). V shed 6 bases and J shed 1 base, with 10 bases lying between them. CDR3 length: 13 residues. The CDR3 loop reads CATSTDGSYEQYF. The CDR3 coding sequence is TGTGCCACCAGTACCGACGGTTCCTACGAGCAGTACTTC.

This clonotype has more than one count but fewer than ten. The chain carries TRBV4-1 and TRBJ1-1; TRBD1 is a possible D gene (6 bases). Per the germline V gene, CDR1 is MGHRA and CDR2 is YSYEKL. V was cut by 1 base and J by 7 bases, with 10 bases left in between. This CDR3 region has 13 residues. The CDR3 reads CASSQGARGEAFF. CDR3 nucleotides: TGCGCCAGCAGCCAAGGTGCCAGGGGTGAAGCTTTCTTT.

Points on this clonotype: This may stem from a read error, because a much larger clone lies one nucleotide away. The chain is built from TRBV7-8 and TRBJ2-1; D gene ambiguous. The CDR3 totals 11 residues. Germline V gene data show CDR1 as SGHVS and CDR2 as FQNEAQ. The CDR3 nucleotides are TGTGCCAACAGCTTAGAGGTTGAGCAGTTCTTC. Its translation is CANSLEVEQFF.

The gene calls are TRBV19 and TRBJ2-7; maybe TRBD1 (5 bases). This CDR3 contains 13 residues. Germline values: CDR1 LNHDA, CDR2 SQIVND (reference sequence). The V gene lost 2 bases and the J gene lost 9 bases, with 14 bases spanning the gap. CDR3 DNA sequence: TGTGCCAGTAGTATACTCCAGGGTCATGGGCAGTACTTC. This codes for CASSILQGHGQYF.

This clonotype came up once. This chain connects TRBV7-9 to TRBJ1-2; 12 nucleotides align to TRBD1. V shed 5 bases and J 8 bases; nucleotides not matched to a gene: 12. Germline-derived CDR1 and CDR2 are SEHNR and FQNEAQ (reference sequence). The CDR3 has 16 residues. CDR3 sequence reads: CASSLGTGGGPDGYTF. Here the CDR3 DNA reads TGTGCCAGCAGCCTCGGGACAGGGGGCGGTCCGGACGGCTACACCTTC. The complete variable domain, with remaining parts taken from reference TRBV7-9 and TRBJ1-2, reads DTGVSQNPRHKITKRGQNVTFRCDPISEHNRLYWYRQTLGQGPEFLTYFQNEAQLEKSRLLSDRFSAERPKGSFSTLEIQRTEQGDSAMYLCASSLGTGGGPDGYTFGSGTRLTVV.

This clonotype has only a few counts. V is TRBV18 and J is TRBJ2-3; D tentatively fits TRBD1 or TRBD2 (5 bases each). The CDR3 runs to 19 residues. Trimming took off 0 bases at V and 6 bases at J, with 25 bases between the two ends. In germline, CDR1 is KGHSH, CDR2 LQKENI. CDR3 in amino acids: CASSPPWGPTYPRVDTQYF. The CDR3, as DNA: TGTGCCAGCTCACCACCATGGGGACCGACCTATCCACGGGTTGATACGCAGTATTTT. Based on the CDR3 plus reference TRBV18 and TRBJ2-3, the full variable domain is NAGVMQNPRHLVRRRGQEARLRCSPMKGHSHVYWYRQLPEEGLKFMVYLQKENIIDESGMPKERFSAEFPKEGPSILRIQQVVRGDSAAYFCASSPPWGPTYPRVDTQYFGPGTRLTVL.

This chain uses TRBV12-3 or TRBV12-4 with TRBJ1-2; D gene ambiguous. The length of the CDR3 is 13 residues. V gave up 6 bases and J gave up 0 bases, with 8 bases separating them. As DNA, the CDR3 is TGTGCCAGCAGCCCATCAACTAACTATGGCTACACCTTC. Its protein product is CASSPSTNYGYTF.

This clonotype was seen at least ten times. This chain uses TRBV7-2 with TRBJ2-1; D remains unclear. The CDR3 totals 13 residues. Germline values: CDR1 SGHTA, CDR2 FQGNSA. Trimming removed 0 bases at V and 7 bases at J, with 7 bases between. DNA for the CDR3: TGTGCCAGCAGCTTAGCTAATATGAATGAGCAGTTCTTC. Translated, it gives CASSLANMNEQFF.

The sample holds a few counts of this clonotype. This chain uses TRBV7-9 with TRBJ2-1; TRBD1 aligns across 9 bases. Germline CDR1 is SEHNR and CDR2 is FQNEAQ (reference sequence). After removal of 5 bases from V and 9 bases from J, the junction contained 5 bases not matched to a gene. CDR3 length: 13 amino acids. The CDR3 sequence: CASSSLGQGEQFF. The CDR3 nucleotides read TGTGCCAGCAGCAGTCTGGGACAGGGTGAGCAGTTCTTC.

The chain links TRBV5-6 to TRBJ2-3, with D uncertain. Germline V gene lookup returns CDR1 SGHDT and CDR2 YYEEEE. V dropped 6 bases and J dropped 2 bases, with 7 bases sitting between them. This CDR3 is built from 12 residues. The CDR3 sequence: CASTHHTDTQYF. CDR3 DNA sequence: TGTGCCAGCACCCACCACACAGATACGCAGTATTTT.

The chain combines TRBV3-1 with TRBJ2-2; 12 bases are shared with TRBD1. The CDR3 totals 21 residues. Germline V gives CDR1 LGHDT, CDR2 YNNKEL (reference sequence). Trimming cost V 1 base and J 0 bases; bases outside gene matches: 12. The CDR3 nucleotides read TGTGCCAGCAGCCAAGGAGCTTCCGGGACAGGGGGCTTAGCGAACACCGGGGAGCTGTTTTTT. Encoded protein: CASSQGASGTGGLANTGELFF.

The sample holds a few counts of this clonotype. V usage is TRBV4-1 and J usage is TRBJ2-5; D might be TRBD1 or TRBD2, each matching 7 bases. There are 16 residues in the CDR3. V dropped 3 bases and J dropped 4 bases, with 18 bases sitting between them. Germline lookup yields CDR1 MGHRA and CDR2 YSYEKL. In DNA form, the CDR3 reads TGCGCCAGCAGCCACCTCGCAGGGGGGGCTGGAGAGACCCAGTACTTC. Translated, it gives CASSHLAGGAGETQYF.

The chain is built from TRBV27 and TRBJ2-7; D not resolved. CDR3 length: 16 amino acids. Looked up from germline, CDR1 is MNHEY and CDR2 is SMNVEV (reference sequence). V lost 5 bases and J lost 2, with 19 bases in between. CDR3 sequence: CASSPTVGFGPYEQYV. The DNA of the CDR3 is TGTGCCAGCAGTCCAACGGTGGGTTTTGGGCCCTACGAGCAGTACGTC.

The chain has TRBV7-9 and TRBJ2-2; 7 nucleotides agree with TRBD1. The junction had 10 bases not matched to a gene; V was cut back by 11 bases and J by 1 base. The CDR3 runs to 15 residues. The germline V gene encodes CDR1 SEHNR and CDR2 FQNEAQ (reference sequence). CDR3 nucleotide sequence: TGTGCCGGAATCCCTAGGGGGCAGAACACCGGGGAGCTGTTTTTT. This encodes CAGIPRGQNTGELFF. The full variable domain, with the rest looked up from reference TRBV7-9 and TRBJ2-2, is DTGVSQNPRHKITKRGQNVTFRCDPISEHNRLYWYRQTLGQGPEFLTYFQNEAQLEKSRLLSDRFSAERPKGSFSTLEIQRTEQGDSAMYLCAGIPRGQNTGELFFGEGSRLTVL.

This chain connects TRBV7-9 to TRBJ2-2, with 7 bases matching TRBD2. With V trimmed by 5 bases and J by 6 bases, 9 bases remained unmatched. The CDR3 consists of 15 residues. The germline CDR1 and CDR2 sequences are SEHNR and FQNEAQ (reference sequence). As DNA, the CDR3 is TGTGCCAGCAGCCCCCGGACTAGGGTGGCCGGGGAGCTGTTTTTT. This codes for CASSPRTRVAGELFF.

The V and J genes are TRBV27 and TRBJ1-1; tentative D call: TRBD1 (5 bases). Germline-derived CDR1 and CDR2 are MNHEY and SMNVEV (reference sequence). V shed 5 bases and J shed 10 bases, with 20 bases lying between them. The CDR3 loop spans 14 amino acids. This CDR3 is CASSGGPSYTAAFF. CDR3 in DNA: TGTGCCAGCAGTGGGGGACCGAGTTATACCGCAGCTTTCTTT.